One sample yielded the 30 T cell receptor beta chains listed below, sequenced in a study of cytomegalovirus exposure and HLA in healthy donors (dated by TCRdb to 2015 to 2018). The protocol used for the library was the immunoSEQ multiplex PCR assay. For the multiplex PCR, a mixture combining 60 forward primers for TCR Vbeta segments and 13 reverse primers for TCR Jbeta segments was used. TCRdb's version of the immuneACCESS table is confined to in-frame rearrangements and falls short of the full clone set. An unresolved V gene accounts for under half of the shortfall where checked; the remainder is of unknown origin. This sample comprises about 210,000 clones, about four fifths of them detected only once. Of the sample, about a tenth falls within the top ten clones. Source material: PBMCs. The receptors derive from a woman aged 50 to 65 in good health and CMV-seropositive.

This clone was detected once. This chain connects TRBV9 to TRBJ1-3, with 8 bases matching TRBD1. The CDR3 consists of 16 residues. Germline V CDR1 and CDR2: SGDLS, YYNGEE. With 5 bases clipped from V and 2 bases from J, the junction kept 9 bases outside the gene matches. CDR3: CASSKQGEWTGNTIYF. The CDR3 DNA is TGTGCCAGCAGTAAACAGGGGGAATGGACTGGAAACACCATATATTTT.

This rearrangement joins TRBV5-8 to TRBJ2-3; 8 nucleotides agree with TRBD1. CDR1 and CDR2 (germline): SGHTS, YDEGEE. This CDR3 is 17 amino acids long. The V gene end was trimmed by 5 bases and the J gene end by 1 base; junction bases not matched to a gene: 12. The CDR3 bases are TGTGCCAGCAGACCTAGAGGTGGGACAGGACGCACAGATACGCAGTATTTT. It specifies CASRPRGGTGRTDTQYF.

The gene calls are TRBV23-1 and TRBJ2-3; TRBD2 matches at 12 bases. TRBV23-1 falls under the ORF class, with uncertain function. This CDR3 comprises 16 residues. The ends lost 4 bases at V and 0 bases at J; junction bases unmatched: 2. CDR3 sequence reads: CASSPLAGGSTDTQYF. The CDR3 DNA is TGCGCCAGCAGTCCCCTAGCGGGGGGGAGCACAGATACGCAGTATTTT.

The chain couples TRBV9 to TRBJ2-3; 15 nucleotides agree with TRBD2. With 0 bases clipped from V and 3 bases from J, the junction kept 5 bases outside the gene matches. The CDR3 extends over 18 amino acids. Germline V gene data show CDR1 as SGDLS and CDR2 as YYNGEE. As DNA, the CDR3 is TGTGCCAGCAGCGTAGGGGGACTAGCGGGGGGAGGTACAGATACGCAGTATTTT. This codes for CASSVGGLAGGGTDTQYF.

The chain links TRBV29-1 to TRBJ1-2; TRBD1 aligns across 7 bases. This CDR3 contains 13 residues. Germline values: CDR1 SQVTM, CDR2 ANQGSEA. The trim removed 3 bases at V and 6 bases at J, leaving 7 bases unmatched. The CDR3 loop reads CSVEEGARHGYTF. CDR3 coding DNA: TGCAGCGTTGAGGAGGGGGCAAGGCATGGCTACACCTTC.

The table lists this clone with a few counts. The V and J genes are TRBV5-1 and TRBJ1-6; TRBD1 matches 7 bases. After removal of 0 bases from V and 9 bases from J, the junction contained 9 bases not matched to a gene. Germline V gene data show CDR1 as SGHRS and CDR2 as YFSETQ. The CDR3 has 16 residues. The CDR3: CASSLAGTGVLSPLHF. In DNA form, the CDR3 reads TGCGCCAGCAGCTTGGCCGGTACAGGGGTCCTTTCACCCCTCCACTTT.

V and J are TRBV14 and TRBJ1-1, with 7 bases fitting TRBD1. CDR1 SGHDN and CDR2 FVKESK come from the germline V gene. V trimming: 0 bases; J trimming: 11 bases; junction bases outside the gene matches: 12. CDR3 length equals 15 residues. The CDR3 is CASSQEFRGATGAFF. The CDR3 DNA reads as TGTGCCAGCAGCCAAGAGTTCAGGGGGGCCACCGGGGCTTTCTTT.

This chain connects TRBV7-3 to TRBJ2-7; no definite D call. With 1 base removed from V and 6 bases from J, the gap between germline ends came to 10 bases. The germline gives CDR1 SGHTA, CDR2 FQGTGA. The CDR3 is 13 residues long. The CDR3 DNA reads as TGTGCCAGCAGCTTAATCGGCGGAGCCGAGCAGTACTTC. Translated, it gives CASSLIGGAEQYF.

V usage is TRBV28 and J usage is TRBJ1-4, with 9 bases matching TRBD1. CDR1 is MDHEN and CDR2 is SYDVKM in the germline V gene. This CDR3 contains 16 residues. With 3 bases clipped from V and 5 bases from J, the junction kept 7 bases outside the gene matches. The CDR3 loop is CASSLAPGTGNEKLFF. CDR3 sequence (DNA): TGTGCCAGCAGTTTGGCTCCCGGGACAGGGAATGAAAAACTGTTTTTT.

The chain links TRBV5-1 to TRBJ2-3, with 8 bases aligning to TRBD2. Germline lookup yields CDR1 SGHRS and CDR2 YFSETQ. The CDR3 is 16 amino acids. J lost 1 base, V lost 0 bases, and 4 bases had no gene match. The CDR3 sequence is CASSLARGGRTDTQYF. In DNA, the CDR3 is TGCGCCAGCAGCTTGGCACGGGGGGGCCGCACAGATACGCAGTATTTT.

V and J are TRBV28 and TRBJ2-5, with TRBD1 identical over 7 bases. This CDR3 comprises 12 residues. Trimming removed 8 bases from V and 5 bases from J; junction bases left unmatched: 5. Per the germline V gene, CDR1 is MDHEN and CDR2 is SYDVKM. CDR3 in amino acids: CASRQGRETQYF. In nucleotides, the CDR3 is TGTGCCAGCCGACAGGGCCGTGAGACCCAGTACTTC.

The chain is built from TRBV5-1 and TRBJ2-1; the match to TRBD1 covers 7 bases. V was clipped by 0 bases and J by 11 bases; unmatched bases: 2. CDR3 length equals 12 residues. The germline CDR1 and CDR2 sequences are SGHRS and YFSETQ. The CDR3 is CASSLGDSKQFF. The DNA for the CDR3 is TGCGCCAGCAGCTTGGGGGACAGCAAGCAGTTCTTC.

This clone was recorded a few times. The CDR3 protein is CASSLVPGGRYEQYF. CDR3 DNA: TGTGCCAGCAGCTTAGTGCCGGGGGGCCGCTACGAGCAGTACTTC. The chain is built from TRBV7-2 and TRBJ2-7, with D maybe TRBD2 (7 bases). The CDR3 has 15 residues. Trimming cost V 1 base and J 3 bases, with 13 bases left between them. Germline CDR1 SGHTA, CDR2 FQGNSA.

The CDR3 region is CASNRGLAKNIQYF. The CDR3 region has the DNA TGTGCCAGCAACCGGGGTTTAGCCAAAAACATTCAGTACTTC. The chain carries TRBV2 and TRBJ2-4, with a possible D match to TRBD2 (5 bases). Germline-derived CDR1 and CDR2 are SNHLY and FYNNEI. This CDR3 comprises 14 residues. Trimming stripped 7 bases from V and 0 bases from J, with 10 bases between. Variable domain in full (rest from reference TRBV2 and TRBJ2-4): EPEVTQTPSHQVTQMGQEVILRCVPISNHLYFYWYRQILGQKVEFLVSFYNNEISEKSEIFDDQFSVERPDGSNFTLKIRSTKLEDSAMYFCASNRGLAKNIQYFGAGTRLSVL.

J is TRBJ2-1 and V is TRBV27; D remains unclear. Germline V gene sequence: CDR1 MNHEY, CDR2 SMNVEV (reference sequence). CDR3 length: 15 amino acids. The V gene lost 6 bases and the J gene lost 3 bases, with 15 bases spanning the gap. CDR3 residues: CASSPLEAIYNEQFF. The CDR3 bases are TGTGCCAGCAGCCCCCTCGAGGCGATCTACAATGAGCAGTTCTTC.

The genes are TRBV4-1 and TRBJ2-1, with 9 bases lining up with TRBD1. This CDR3 contains 17 residues. Germline loops: CDR1 MGHRA, CDR2 YSYEKL. V lost 3 bases, J lost 1 base, and 7 bases stayed unmatched. The CDR3 bases are TGCGCCAGCAGCCATACAGGGGGCACGGGATCCTACAATGAGCAGTTCTTC. It codes for CASSHTGGTGSYNEQFF.

The rearrangement joins TRBV6-1 to TRBJ1-1; TRBD1 matches 8 bases. CDR1 is MNHNS and CDR2 is SASEGT in the germline V gene. CDR3 length equals 17 residues. The junction had 11 bases not matched to a gene; V was cut back by 4 bases and J by 1 base. The CDR3: CASSAQGGGMWNTEAFF. The CDR3 coding sequence is TGTGCCAGCAGTGCACAGGGGGGGGGCATGTGGAACACTGAAGCTTTCTTT.

The V call is TRBV15, the J call TRBJ1-5; D remains ambiguous. Trimming left V 0 bases short and J 6 bases short, with 18 bases between. In germline, CDR1 is LNHNV, CDR2 YYDKDF (reference sequence). This CDR3 is 17 amino acids long. The CDR3 reads CATSRDRTGNSVQPQHF. The CDR3 region has the DNA TGTGCCACCAGCAGAGATCGTACGGGGAATAGCGTTCAGCCCCAGCATTTT.

The chain recombines TRBV5-4 with TRBJ2-5, with TRBD1 matching 8 bases. The J call may be in error: the DNA end matches TRBJ2-7 better. The CDR3 spans 13 residues. Germline lookup yields CDR1 SGHNT and CDR2 YYREEE (reference sequence). The CDR3 DNA reads TGTGCCAGCAGCCTCGACAGGGGCGGCGAGCAGTACTTC. Translated, it gives CASSLDRGGEQYF.

V usage is TRBV2 and J usage is TRBJ2-7, with D hard to call. Germline assignment: CDR1 SNHLY and CDR2 FYNNEI. Trimming removed 4 bases at V and 2 bases at J, with 12 bases between. The CDR3 is 14 amino acids. The CDR3 here is CASSVFEQTYEQYF. The CDR3 bases are TGTGCCAGCAGTGTCTTTGAACAGACCTACGAGCAGTACTTC.

The chain couples TRBV28 to TRBJ2-1, with D possibly being TRBD2 (6 bases). Per the germline V gene, CDR1 is MDHEN and CDR2 is SYDVKM. The CDR3 spans 12 residues. Trimming took 4 bases from V and 8 from J, leaving 9 bases between them. The CDR3 DNA follows: TGTGCCAGCAGTTCCGGAGGGCATGAGCAGTTCTTC. This gives the protein CASSSGGHEQFF.

This chain links TRBV7-2 with TRBJ1-1; 8 bases align to TRBD1. The germline CDR1 and CDR2 sequences are SGHTA and FQGNSA. J gave up 3 bases and V 8 bases, and 8 bases lay outside the gene matches. The CDR3 sequence is 14 residues long. CDR3 DNA sequence: TGTGCCAGCGCTTGGGGGGACAGGTACACTGAAGCTTTCTTT. Residues: CASAWGDRYTEAFF.

The rearrangement joins TRBV25-1 to TRBJ2-5; D may be TRBD2 (6 bases). Trimming pared 4 bases from V and 4 bases from J, leaving 22 bases between. The CDR3 extends over 17 amino acids. Germline V gene data show CDR1 as MGHDK and CDR2 as SYGVNS. The CDR3 is CASSAPLVARRGETQYF. The CDR3 DNA reads as TGTGCCAGCAGTGCCCCCCTTGTGGCCCGGAGGGGAGAGACCCAGTACTTC.

V gene TRBV30 combines with J gene TRBJ2-3; TRBD2 matches at 7 bases. V dropped 0 bases and J dropped 0; count of bases not matched to a gene: 12. Germline-derived CDR1 and CDR2 are GTSNPN and SVGIG (reference sequence). There are 18 residues in the CDR3. As DNA, the CDR3 is TGTGCCTGGAGTGTACCCAGCGGGGACTTCTATAGCACAGATACGCAGTATTTT. It yields the protein CAWSVPSGDFYSTDTQYF.

The V gene is TRBV5-1, the J gene TRBJ2-1; 9 positions agree with TRBD2. CDR3 size: 16 residues. The J segment lost 0 bases and the V segment lost 3 bases, leaving 4 bases of the junction unmatched. CDR1 and CDR2 from the germline V gene are SGHRS and YFSETQ. The DNA of the CDR3 is TGCGCCAGCAGCTATCGGACTAGCGCCTCCTACAATGAGCAGTTCTTC. It specifies CASSYRTSASYNEQFF.

CDR3 coding DNA: TGTGCCAGCAGCTCCGGACTAGCGGGGGGAGGTCAAGAGACCCAGTACTTC. This translates into CASSSGLAGGGQETQYF. V and J are TRBV5-4 and TRBJ2-5; 14 nucleotides line up with TRBD2. CDR1 is SGHNT, CDR2 YYREEE, per germline (reference sequence). The ends lost 3 bases at V and 2 bases at J; junction bases unmatched: 6. The CDR3 runs 17 residues.

The chain links TRBV19 to TRBJ1-1, with unresolved D. CDR3 length: 14 residues. Trimming pared 3 bases from V and 5 bases from J, leaving 13 bases between. Per germline, CDR1 LNHDA and CDR2 SQIVND (reference sequence). This chain's CDR3 is CASSISEGGTEAFF. The CDR3 region has the DNA TGTGCCAGTAGTATTTCGGAGGGAGGAACTGAAGCTTTCTTT.

This clone was found a few times. The V and J genes are TRBV6-6 and TRBJ2-2, with D maybe TRBD1 (5 bases). The CDR3 is 15 residues long. Germline V gene data show CDR1 as MNHNY and CDR2 as SVGAGI (reference sequence). Trimming removed 6 bases at V and 5 bases at J, with 16 bases between. CDR3 region: CASSQGLLRTGELFF. The DNA for the CDR3 is TGTGCCAGCAGCCAGGGCCTCCTCCGGACCGGGGAGCTGTTTTTT.

This clone was recorded only once. This chain links TRBV28 with TRBJ2-7; D possibly corresponds to TRBD2 (7 bases). CDR3 length: 16 amino acids. Germline lookup yields CDR1 MDHEN and CDR2 SYDVKM. V shed 6 bases and J shed 3 bases, with 21 bases lying between them. CDR3 amino acids: CASSPRGAGRRYEQYF. The CDR3 nucleotides are TGTGCCAGCAGCCCCCGGGGGGCAGGAAGGCGCTACGAGCAGTACTTC.

The chain combines TRBV7-8 with TRBJ2-2, with 8 positions matching TRBD2. Germline loops: CDR1 SGHVS, CDR2 FQNEAQ. This CDR3 comprises 16 residues. J lost 1 base, V lost 3 bases, and 4 bases had no gene match. In DNA, the CDR3 is TGTGCCAGCAGCTTGGTCGCGGGGGGGAACACCGGGGAGCTGTTTTTT. Its protein product is CASSLVAGGNTGELFF. Filled out from reference TRBV7-8 and TRBJ2-2, the complete variable domain reads GAGVSQSPRYKVAKRGQDVALRCDPISGHVSLFWYQQALGQGPEFLTYFQNEAQLDKSGLPSDRFFAERPEGSVSTLKIQRTQQEDSAVYLCASSLVAGGNTGELFFGEGSRLTVL.